This record covers a single TCR beta chain. Its antigen is currently not known. No qualities accompany the bases; no much larger clone lies one base away. These data belong to a study of blood T cell repertoires in COVID-19 (TCRdb year 2020). Notes on the research overall: Samples from collaborators originated in the United States, Italy and Spain and spanned both the acute and convalescent phases of COVID-19. The repertoires were made available in a free public database intended to serve as a resource for research on the immune response to SARS-CoV-2. Subjects who had been exposed to COVID-19, were actively infected with it, or had recovered from it provided the deeply sampled blood TCRbeta repertoires that made up the dataset. The material from the prospective study consisted of cDNA or gDNA derived from T cells, B-cell-depleted T cells, or PBMCs. Nearly every sample came with metadata listing a de-identified subject ID, COVID-19 status, age in years and sex. Where available, HLA class I and class II types were obtained from metadata supplied by the sample provider rather than from assay-based typing. The samples were drawn from two sources: the first 160 participants of the ongoing ImmuneRACE study, and fewer than 1,500 subjects contributed by 6 global collaborators.

TCRbeta CDR3 regions were amplified from genomic DNA using the immunoSEQ Assay, a bias-controlled multiplex PCR. In the original analysis: The number of nucleated cells in each sample was estimated from the amplification of reference gene primers within the assay. To quantify the absolute abundance of each unique TCRbeta CDR3 rearrangement, sequence reads were collapsed and filtered. For each sample, productive Simpson clonality was calculated as the square root of Simpson's diversity index across productive rearrangements. The clones in this table, taken by TCRdb from immuneACCESS, are in-frame only. Not every clone is retained; where verified, under half of the shortfall comes from an unresolved V gene, and the cause of the rest is unknown. V and J calls and clone size are those listed in that table; D and trimming were worked out from the DNA. Here the sample has 150,000 to 200,000 clones; around nine tenths occur a single time. 3% to 4% of the sample is in the top ten clones.

The CDR3 runs 15 amino acids, cysteine and phenylalanine included. Here the CDR3 DNA is all that survives: 45 bases in frame from base 1. V loses 5 bases of germline sequence and J loses 6 bases, and the interval between the two ends is 20 bases. Reading the germline V gene (reference sequence) gives CDR1 GTSNPN and CDR2 SVGIG. Overall results and qualifications from the work: How much clinical and demographic metadata was included differed by source and by participant, and the metadata was provided uncurated.

Collaborating institutions collected whole blood in K2EDTA tubes following their own protocols. For TCRbeta analysis, collaborator samples were shipped as frozen whole blood, as isolated PBMCs, or as DNA extracted from either sample type. This clonotype was obtained from a man between 18 and 29 years old with active or convalescent COVID-19. Sequencing used peripheral blood. The chain joins TRBV30 to TRBJ1-5, and the D gene may be TRBD1, 5 bases matching. The DNA reads TGTGCCTGGGACACCGGGACCCGGGGAGGTCAGCCCCAGCATTTT. Its protein reads: CAWDTGTRGGQPQHF.